This is a list of T cell receptor beta chains from one sample in a study of long-term antiretroviral therapy in people with HIV. Measured with immunoSEQ multiplex PCR; TCRdb has only the in-frame clones, and not every one. The sample consists of 15,000 to 20,000 clones, around 90% of them appearing once. The sequencing here drew on unsorted PBMCs, taken 6.9 years after starting antiretroviral therapy. The receptors were sampled from a man aged 50 or older with HIV. CDR3s include the opening cysteine and the closing phenylalanine or tryptophan. The order of the fields is V gene, J gene, D gene, clone size, CDR3 DNA, CDR3 protein. A D gene is named only where the DNA matches it firmly. Clone sizes are given selectively: once, few, many, or a class where the clone is expanded.

TRBV28,TRBJ2-1,TRBD2,few,TGTGCCAGCAGTATAGCGGGAGAATCCTACAATGAGCAGTTCTTC,CASSIAGESYNEQFF
TRBV18,TRBJ2-3,TRBD2,-,TGTGCCAGCTCACCACGGGAGGGCCCAGATACGCAGTATTTT,CASSPREGPDTQYF
TRBV6-5,TRBJ1-5,-,medium-sized,TGTGCCAGCAGTTACTCTGGGGGGAATGAGCCCCAGCATTTT,CASSYSGGNEPQHF
TRBV2,TRBJ1-5,TRBD1,-,TGTGCCATAAAACGACAGGGGATCGATCAGCCCCAGCATTTT,CAIKRQGIDQPQHF
TRBV7-8,TRBJ1-2,TRBD1,-,TGTGCCAGCAGCACAGGGGGGGACTATGGCTACACCTTC,CASSTGGDYGYTF
TRBV7-3,TRBJ2-1,TRBD2,-,TGTGCCAGCAGCTACCCGGGAGGGATGGGGAATGAGCAGTTCTTC,CASSYPGGMGNEQFF
TRBV6-1,TRBJ1-3,-,-,TGTGCCAGCAGCCTAGAGCGGAACACCATATATTTT,CASSLERNTIYF
TRBV14,TRBJ2-2,-,-,TGTGCCAGCAGCTTCACATCGAACACCGGGGAGCTGTTTTTT,CASSFTSNTGELFF
TRBV5-1,TRBJ2-7,-,few,TGCGCCAGCAGCTTGGTTGGAGTAAACGAGCAGTACTTC,CASSLVGVNEQYF
TRBV30,TRBJ2-1,-,-,TGTGCCTGGAGTTGGACAGACAATGAGCAGTTCTTC,CAWSWTDNEQFF
TRBV6-1,TRBJ2-7,TRBD2,-,TGTGCCAGCAGTACCGGACTAGCGGGCCCCTACGAGCAGTACTTC,CASSTGLAGPYEQYF
TRBV28,TRBJ2-7,-,-,TGTGCCAGCAGAACTCCGGCCGAGCAGTACTTC,CASRTPAEQYF
TRBV16,TRBJ2-7,-,-,TGTGCCAGCAGTCCGGTTGGAAGCTCCTACGAGCAGTACTTC,CASSPVGSSYEQYF
TRBV5-8,TRBJ2-3,-,-,TGTGCCAGCAGCCTCCAGGATTCGGAGGACCCAGATACGCAGTATTTT,CASSLQDSEDPDTQYF
TRBV7-8,TRBJ1-5,TRBD1,once,TGTGCCAGCAGCACCTGGACAGGGACAAGCCAGCCCCAGCATTTT,CASSTWTGTSQPQHF
TRBV19,TRBJ2-1,-,-,TGTGCCAGTAGTTATTTCGTGGGACTGCACAATGAGCAGTTCTTC,CASSYFVGLHNEQFF
TRBV29-1,TRBJ2-1,TRBD2,once,TGCAGCGCCCTAAGGGCTAGCGGGAGGGCTCAGTTCTTC,CSALRASGRAQFF
TRBV25-1,TRBJ1-2,-,-,TGTGCCAGCAGCCTAGTACTTAACTATGGCTACACCTTC,CASSLVLNYGYTF
TRBV19,TRBJ1-2,-,-,TGTGCCAGTAGTACCCAATACAGTTATGGCTACACCTTC,CASSTQYSYGYTF
TRBV6-6,TRBJ2-7,TRBD1,once,TGTGCCAGCAGTTACTCGAAACAGGGGCCAAGCGAGCAGTACTTC,CASSYSKQGPSEQYF
TRBV16,TRBJ1-5,TRBD1,-,TGTGCCAGCAGCCCGACCGGGACAGTTCAATCAAGCCCCCAGCATTTT,CASSPTGTVQSSPQHF
TRBV11-2,TRBJ2-2,-,-,TGTGCCAGCAGCCCGAACGGGTGGGTGAACACCGGGGAGCTGTTTTTT,CASSPNGWVNTGELFF
TRBV11-2,TRBJ2-1,TRBD2,few,TGTGCCAGCAGCGTCCAAGCGGGGAACTACAATGAGCAGTTCTTC,CASSVQAGNYNEQFF
TRBV2,TRBJ1-1,-,-,TGTGCCAGCAGTGACCAGGGACTGTCAAACACTGAAGCTTTCTTT,CASSDQGLSNTEAFF
TRBV7-9,TRBJ2-1,TRBD1,-,TGTGCCAGCAGCTTGGGACAGAACTCCTACAATGAGCAGTTCTTC,CASSLGQNSYNEQFF
TRBV9,TRBJ2-5,-,-,TGTGCCAGCAGCGCCAGAGGGGTAGAGACCCAGTACTTC,CASSARGVETQYF
TRBV11-2,TRBJ2-7,TRBD2,-,TGTGCCAGCAGCTTAGGCCTAGCGGGAGGAGTGTACGAGCAGTACTTC,CASSLGLAGGVYEQYF
TRBV30,TRBJ2-7,TRBD2,-,TGTGCCTGGAGTGGGACTAGCGGGAGGGGGTACGAGCAGTACTTC,CAWSGTSGRGYEQYF
TRBV19,TRBJ2-7,-,once,TGTGCCAGTAGTAGGGGTGCCCCCCTCTACGAGCAGTACTTC,CASSRGAPLYEQYF
TRBV30,TRBJ1-1,-,-,TGTGCCTGGTCCAAGGGGAGGAACACTGAAGCTTTCTTT,CAWSKGRNTEAFF
TRBV19,TRBJ2-3,-,-,TGTGCCAGTAGTGCCCAGAGAACAGATACGCAGTATTTT,CASSAQRTDTQYF
TRBV6-5,TRBJ2-1,-,-,TGTGCCAGCAGTTACTCAGGGGACCTTGAGCAGTTCTTC,CASSYSGDLEQFF
TRBV7-3,TRBJ2-7,-,-,TGTGCCAGCACCCCCTACGAGCAGTACTTC,CASTPYEQYF
TRBV6-5,TRBJ2-1,TRBD2,-,TGTGCCAGCAGACAAGCGGGAGTCTATGAGCAGTTCTTC,CASRQAGVYEQFF
TRBV5-4,TRBJ2-1,-,-,TGTGCCAGCAGCTTGGATCTGATAAGTAGGAATGAGCAGTTCTTC,CASSLDLISRNEQFF
TRBV7-2,TRBJ2-3,-,-,TGTGCCAGCAGCTTCAGTGCGGGGAGCACAGATACGCAGTATTTT,CASSFSAGSTDTQYF
TRBV29-1,TRBJ2-1,TRBD2,-,TGCAGCGGTTTGACTAGCGGGAAATACAATGAGCAGTTCTTC,CSGLTSGKYNEQFF
TRBV19,TRBJ2-2,-,few,TGTGCCACCCGTTATCCATGGGGGGCCACCGGGGAGCTGTTTTTT,CATRYPWGATGELFF
TRBV5-1,TRBJ2-5,-,-,TGCGCCAGCAGCTTGGCTCGGGGGCCACCACAAGAGACCCAGTACTTC,CASSLARGPPQETQYF
TRBV5-1,TRBJ1-4,-,-,TGCGCCAGCAGCTTGGCACTCGGGGGATATAATGAAAAACTGTTTTTT,CASSLALGGYNEKLFF
TRBV28,TRBJ1-2,-,-,TGTGCCAGCAGCCCCCCGGGCCGACATGGCTACACCTTC,CASSPPGRHGYTF
TRBV2,TRBJ2-3,TRBD2,once,TGTGCCAGCAATCCCGGACTAGCGGCGCGAGGAGATACGCAGTATTTT,CASNPGLAARGDTQYF
TRBV4-1,TRBJ2-1,TRBD2,-,TGCGCCAGCAGCCGCGGGACTAGCGGGCTTAACAATGAGCAGTTCTTC,CASSRGTSGLNNEQFF
TRBV4-2,TRBJ2-1,-,few,TGTGCCAGCAGCCAAGAACAGGGCCTCTACAATGAGCAGTTCTTC,CASSQEQGLYNEQFF
TRBV27,TRBJ2-7,TRBD2,-,TGTGCCAGCAGTATCAGCGGGACTCTGGGGGAGCAGTACTTC,CASSISGTLGEQYF
TRBV2,TRBJ1-5,-,-,TGTGCCAGCAAAGTATTTTGGGATCAGCCCCAGCATTTT,CASKVFWDQPQHF
TRBV29-1,TRBJ2-1,-,-,TGCAGCAAATCAACAGGACCCTCCTACAATGAGCAGTTCTTC,CSKSTGPSYNEQFF
TRBV19,TRBJ2-7,-,-,TGTGCCAGTAGTGGAGGGAATCCAACTCTCCTGGGCGAGCAGTACTTC,CASSGGNPTLLGEQYF
TRBV5-1,TRBJ2-5,TRBD2,-,TGCGCCAGCAGCCAATCCGGGACTAGCGGGAGTAAAGAGACCCAGTACTTC,CASSQSGTSGSKETQYF
TRBV9,TRBJ2-1,TRBD2,-,TGTGCCAGCAGCGTAGGTCTAGCGGGAGTAAGAAATGAGCAGTTCTTC,CASSVGLAGVRNEQFF
TRBV7-3,TRBJ2-7,-,-,TGTGCCAGCAGCCCGAATAGCGGCTACGAGCAGTACTTC,CASSPNSGYEQYF
TRBV2,TRBJ2-5,-,-,TGTGCCAGCACCCAAGAGGGGGACTCCCAGACCCAGTACTTC,CASTQEGDSQTQYF
TRBV19,TRBJ2-1,-,-,TGTGCCAGTAGTATCGTCCCTAGTTCCTACAATGAGCAGTTCTTC,CASSIVPSSYNEQFF
TRBV20-1,TRBJ2-3,-,-,TGCAGTATAGGACCAGATACGCAGTATTTT,CSIGPDTQYF
TRBV28,TRBJ2-7,TRBD2,-,TGTGCCAGCAGTGCCTCCGCTAGCGGGAGAGGCTACGAGCAGTACTTC,CASSASASGRGYEQYF
TRBV29-1,TRBJ2-3,-,-,TGCAGCGTCCTGGGCGGAGTCGACACAGATACGCAGTATTTT,CSVLGGVDTDTQYF